The 20 T cell receptor beta chains below were found in one sample sequenced in a study of control samples from healthy donors and cancer patients. The assay was immunoSEQ multiplex PCR, and TCRdb's table has in-frame clones only and misses some. This sample contains about 200,000 clones. The sample was blood. The source of these receptors is a woman aged 25 to 39 in good health.

The chain carries TRBV28 and TRBJ1-4; tentative D call: TRBD1 (5 bases). CDR1 MDHEN and CDR2 SYDVKM come from the germline V gene. The CDR3 runs to 15 residues. V lost 7 bases, J lost 7 bases, and 19 bases lay in between. The CDR3 loop reads CASISRDLGVEKLFF. The CDR3 region has the DNA TGTGCCAGCATATCCCGGGACTTGGGAGTTGAAAAACTGTTTTTT.

V usage is TRBV6-2 or TRBV6-3 and J usage is TRBJ2-3, with 8 bases lining up with TRBD2. Germline CDR1 MNHEY, CDR2 SVGEGT. This CDR3 has 15 amino acids. V gave up 6 bases and J gave up 2 bases; unmatched junction bases: 7. The CDR3 loop reads CASSQRGPTTDTQYF. In nucleotides, the CDR3 is TGTGCCAGCAGCCAGCGGGGGCCTACCACAGATACGCAGTATTTT.

The chain recombines TRBV9 with TRBJ2-3; D is undetermined. CDR3 length: 13 residues. V was shortened by 3 bases and J by 3 bases, with 8 bases between the two germline ends. Germline V gives CDR1 SGDLS, CDR2 YYNGEE. CDR3 bases: TGTGCCAGCAGCGACCCTCGGACAGATACGCAGTATTTT. It translates to CASSDPRTDTQYF.

The genes are TRBV20-1 and TRBJ1-4; possible D gene TRBD1, 5 bases. Germline CDR1 reads DFQATT; CDR2 reads SNEGSKA (reference sequence). With 3 bases removed from V and 12 bases from J, the gap between germline ends came to 11 bases. CDR3 length: 11 residues. CDR3 DNA: TGCAGTGCTAGTGGATCGACAGAACTGTTTTTT. Its protein product is CSASGSTELFF.

The chain is built from TRBV11-2 and TRBJ2-3; 11 nucleotides line up with TRBD2. V was clipped by 3 bases and J by 3 bases; unmatched bases: 2. This CDR3 has 15 amino acids. The germline V gene encodes CDR1 SGHAT and CDR2 FQNNGV. The CDR3 coding sequence is TGTGCCAGCAGCTTTAGCGGGGGGGGGACAGATACGCAGTATTTT. As protein: CASSFSGGGTDTQYF.

V is TRBV28 and J is TRBJ2-7, with a weak D call TRBD2 (6 bases). V lost 6 bases and J lost 1, with 13 bases in between. CDR1 is MDHEN and CDR2 is SYDVKM in the germline V gene. The CDR3 length is 14 residues. Here the CDR3 DNA reads TGTGCCAGCAGGGGACTTTCTGGGTCCTACGAGCAGTACTTC. Protein product: CASRGLSGSYEQYF.

The rearrangement joins TRBV4-1 to TRBJ2-1, with 10 bases fitting TRBD2. V lost 4 bases and J lost 5; bases outside the gene matches: 5. Germline-derived CDR1 and CDR2 are MGHRA and YSYEKL. The length of the CDR3 is 15 residues. The CDR3 region has the DNA TGCGCCAGCAGCCCCCTAGCGGGGGTCCACAATGAGCAGTTCTTC. It encodes CASSPLAGVHNEQFF.

This chain connects TRBV3-1 (or the pseudogene TRBV3-2) to TRBJ2-1; 11 nucleotides match TRBD2. The trim removed 4 bases at V and 0 bases at J, leaving 17 bases unmatched. From germline, CDR1 is LGHDT and CDR2 YNNKEL (reference sequence). This CDR3 contains 21 residues. The CDR3 DNA reads as TGTGCCAGCAGCCCCCAGGGCCTAGCGGGGGGCTCACTGCTCTCCTACAATGAGCAGTTCTTC. Translated: CASSPQGLAGGSLLSYNEQFF.

The CDR3 is CASSIYGETQYF. The CDR3 DNA reads TGTGCCAGTAGTATATACGGAGAGACCCAGTACTTC. V gene TRBV19 combines with J gene TRBJ2-5, with D unresolved. Germline assignment: CDR1 LNHDA and CDR2 SQIVND (reference sequence). This CDR3 is 12 amino acids long. Trimming took 2 bases from V and 4 from J, leaving 5 bases between them.

The rearrangement uses TRBV10-3 and TRBJ1-6, with TRBD1 matching over 9 bases. The CDR3 totals 13 residues. J gave up 10 bases and V 10 bases, and 8 bases lay outside the gene matches. Germline values: CDR1 ENHRY, CDR2 SYGVKD. The CDR3 protein is CATRDREISPLHF. CDR3 nucleotides: TGTGCCACCCGGGACAGGGAGATCTCACCCCTCCACTTT.

The chain carries TRBV4-3 and TRBJ1-4; TRBD1 matches 9 bases. Germline V gene lookup returns CDR1 LGHNA and CDR2 YSLEER. The CDR3 is 14 residues long. Germline trimming cut 3 bases from V and 7 bases from J; bases unmatched to any gene: 3. The CDR3 sequence is CASSQTGGTEKLFF. The CDR3 region has the DNA TGCGCCAGCAGCCAGACAGGGGGAACTGAAAAACTGTTTTTT.

The rearrangement links TRBV7-2 to TRBJ2-7, with 8 bases aligning to TRBD1. The CDR3 is 16 amino acids. Trimming removed 3 bases from V and 2 bases from J; junction bases left unmatched: 9. Germline assignment: CDR1 SGHTA and CDR2 FQGNSA. CDR3: CASSFSGTGFPYEQYF. CDR3 sequence (DNA): TGTGCCAGCAGCTTCTCCGGGACAGGTTTCCCCTACGAGCAGTACTTC.

The chain couples TRBV5-5 to TRBJ1-1; perhaps TRBD1 as D (5 bases). Germline V gives CDR1 SGHKS, CDR2 YYEKEE (reference sequence). The CDR3 has 16 amino acids. Trimming shortened V by 0 bases and J by 1 base, and 13 bases separated the two germline ends. The CDR3 here is CASSLDVGQRNTEAFF. CDR3 in DNA: TGTGCCAGCAGCTTGGATGTGGGGCAGAGGAACACTGAAGCTTTCTTT.

The chain carries TRBV2 and TRBJ1-2, with D uncertain. The CDR3 contains 13 residues. From germline, CDR1 is SNHLY and CDR2 FYNNEI. V gave up 4 bases and J gave up 4 bases, with 10 bases separating them. The CDR3 loop is CASSGAGPYGYTF. The CDR3 coding sequence is TGTGCCAGCAGTGGGGCAGGCCCCTATGGCTACACCTTC.

This rearrangement joins TRBV29-1 to TRBJ1-6, with D possibly TRBD1 on 6 matching bases. Between the trimmed V and J ends, which lost 8 bases and 1 base, there was a span of 24 bases. CDR1 SQVTM and CDR2 ANQGSEA come from the germline V gene. The CDR3 totals 18 residues. CDR3: CSTGKGTSFGSYNSPLHF. The CDR3 nucleotides read TGCAGCACAGGGAAGGGGACAAGTTTCGGGTCCTATAATTCACCCCTCCACTTT.

V is TRBV6-4 and J is TRBJ1-2, with 9 bases identical to TRBD1. Germline V gene data show CDR1 as MRHNA and CDR2 as SNTAGT. This CDR3 spans 16 amino acids. V lost 11 bases, J lost 7 bases, and 20 bases stayed unmatched. The CDR3 DNA follows: TGTGCCCTCTGGGACAGGGAAAAAAGAGAGAAGAGTGGCTACACCTTC. Protein: CALWDREKREKSGYTF.

The V gene is TRBV6-5, the J gene TRBJ1-2, with D uncertain. The CDR3 is 15 residues long. V lost 2 bases to trimming and J lost 0 bases, with 10 bases between them. Germline V gene data show CDR1 as MNHEY and CDR2 as SVGAGI. CDR3 protein: CASSYLGRANYGYTF. The CDR3 DNA sequence: TGTGCCAGCAGTTACCTAGGTCGAGCTAACTATGGCTACACCTTC.

J is TRBJ1-4 and V is TRBV9; D uncertain. There are 14 residues in the CDR3. CDR1 SGDLS and CDR2 YYNGEE come from the germline V gene. V was shortened by 2 bases and J by 8 bases, with 13 bases between the two germline ends. Written as DNA, the CDR3 is TGTGCCAGCAGCGTCGGGTCAACGGTCGAAAAACTGTTTTTT. Residues: CASSVGSTVEKLFF.

This sequence joins TRBV28 and TRBJ1-1; no clear D. CDR3 size: 13 residues. V lost 1 base, J lost 1 base, and 4 bases lay in between. CDR1 is MDHEN, CDR2 SYDVKM, per germline. The CDR3 region is CASSLSGNTEAFF. CDR3 DNA sequence: TGTGCCAGCAGTTTATCGGGGAACACTGAAGCTTTCTTT. The variable domain in full, with the rest retrieved from reference TRBV28 and TRBJ1-1, is DVKVTQSSRYLVKRTGEKVFLECVQDMDHENMFWYRQDPGLGLRLIYFSYDVKMKEKGDIPEGYSVSREKKERFSLILESASTNQTSMYLCASSLSGNTEAFFGQGTRLTVV.

This sequence joins TRBV6-6 and TRBJ1-5, with D unclear. The CDR3 sequence is 15 residues long. Germline CDR1 MNHNY, CDR2 SVGAGI (reference sequence). Trimming pared 5 bases from V and 1 base from J, leaving 12 bases between. CDR3 coding DNA: TGTGCCAGCAGTCCCCAGGTGGGAAGCAATCAGCCCCAGCATTTT. Its protein product is CASSPQVGSNQPQHF.